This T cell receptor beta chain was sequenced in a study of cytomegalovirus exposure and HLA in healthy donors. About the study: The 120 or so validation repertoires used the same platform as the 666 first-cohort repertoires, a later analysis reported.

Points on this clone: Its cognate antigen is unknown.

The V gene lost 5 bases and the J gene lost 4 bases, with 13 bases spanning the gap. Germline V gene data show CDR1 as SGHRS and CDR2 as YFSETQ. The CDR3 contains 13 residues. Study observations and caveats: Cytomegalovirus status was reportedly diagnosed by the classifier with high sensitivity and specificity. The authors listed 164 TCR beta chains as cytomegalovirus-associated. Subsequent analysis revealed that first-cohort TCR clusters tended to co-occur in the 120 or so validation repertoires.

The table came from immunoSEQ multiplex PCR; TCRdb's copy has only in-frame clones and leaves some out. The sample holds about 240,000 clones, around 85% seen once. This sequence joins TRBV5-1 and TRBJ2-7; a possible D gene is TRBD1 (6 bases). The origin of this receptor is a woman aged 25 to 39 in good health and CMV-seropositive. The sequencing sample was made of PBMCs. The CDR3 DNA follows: TGCGCCAGCAGACAGGACAGCCCATACGAGCAGTACTTC. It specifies CASRQDSPYEQYF.